These T cell receptor beta chains were read from a single sample in a study of T cell responses to AZD1222 COVID-19 vaccine. Libraries were prepared by immunoSEQ multiplex PCR; TCRdb keeps only in-frame clonotypes and omits some of them. The sample gives about 150,000 clones, 88% of which show up once; around 3% is in the top ten. The material was peripheral blood, obtained on day 0 of AZD1222 vaccination. Receptor source: an adult in good health. Each CDR3 is given with its conserved first and last residue. The order of the fields is J gene, CDR3 length, clone size, D gene, V gene, CDR3 protein, CDR3 DNA. D genes are given only for firm matches. Clone sizes are given selectively: once, few, many, or a class where the clone is expanded.

TRBJ2-1 | 15 | - | - | TRBV2 | CASSVRGGWDNEQFF | TGTGCCAGCAGTGTCAGGGGGGGATGGGACAATGAGCAGTTCTTC
TRBJ2-1 | 15 | few | - | TRBV6-6 | CASSSSGTSYNEQFF | TGTGCCAGCAGCTCCTCGGGGACCTCTTACAATGAGCAGTTCTTC
TRBJ1-5 | 14 | - | - | TRBV25-1 | CASSDRTSNQPQHF | TGTGCCAGCAGTGATCGGACATCCAATCAGCCCCAGCATTTT
TRBJ2-5 | 18 | - | TRBD2 | TRBV6-2/TRBV6-3 | CASSYSRLAGGTPSTQYF | TGTGCCAGCAGTTACTCCCGACTAGCGGGGGGTACCCCTTCGACCCAGTACTTC
TRBJ2-3 | 13 | - | TRBD1 | TRBV12-5 | CASGLIQGDTQYF | TGTGCTAGTGGTCTAATACAGGGGGATACGCAGTATTTT
TRBJ1-1 | 13 | - | - | TRBV5-6 | CASSRQANTEAFF | TGTGCCAGCAGCCGACAGGCGAACACTGAAGCTTTCTTT
TRBJ1-1 | 12 | - | TRBD1 | TRBV12-3/TRBV12-4 | CASAIWRGQAFF | TGTGCCAGCGCTATCTGGAGGGGGCAGGCTTTCTTT
TRBJ1-2 | 13 | - | - | TRBV12-3/TRBV12-4 | CASSPTGRRGYTF | TGTGCCAGCAGCCCGACAGGCCGGCGCGGCTACACCTTC
TRBJ2-1 | 14 | - | TRBD1 | TRBV7-9 | CASSQTGSYNEQFF | TGTGCCAGCAGCCAGACAGGGTCCTACAATGAGCAGTTCTTC
TRBJ1-4 | 16 | - | - | TRBV5-1 | CASSLQGPATNEKLFF | TGCGCCAGCAGCTTACAAGGGCCTGCAACTAATGAAAAACTGTTTTTT
TRBJ1-4 | 13 | - | - | TRBV4-2 | CASSQDRGKGLFF | TGTGCCAGCAGCCAAGATCGGGGGAAGGGACTGTTTTTT
TRBJ2-7 | 14 | - | TRBD1 | TRBV9 | CASSATGIVDEQYF | TGTGCCAGCAGCGCGACAGGGATCGTCGACGAGCAGTACTTC
TRBJ2-1 | 15 | few | - | TRBV9 | CASSVVGGYYNEQFF | TGTGCCAGCAGCGTAGTGGGGGGCTACTACAATGAGCAGTTCTTC
TRBJ2-1 | 16 | - | TRBD2 | TRBV9 | CASSVVPSGYYNEQFF | TGTGCCAGCAGCGTAGTACCTAGCGGGTACTACAATGAGCAGTTCTTC
TRBJ2-7 | 11 | once | - | TRBV14 | CASSQGYEQYF | TGTGCCAGCAGCCAAGGTTACGAGCAGTACTTC
TRBJ2-1 | 15 | - | - | TRBV19 | CASSIEGASYNEQFF | TGTGCCAGTAGTATAGAGGGGGCGTCCTACAATGAGCAGTTCTTC
TRBJ1-6 | 15 | - | TRBD1 | TRBV6-1 | CASSELKGAGSPLHF | TGTGCCAGCAGTGAATTGAAGGGGGCAGGGTCACCCCTCCACTTT
TRBJ1-4 | 14 | - | - | TRBV2 | CASSVRGGYEKLFF | TGTGCCAGCAGTGTGAGGGGAGGTTATGAAAAACTGTTTTTT
TRBJ1-1 | 12 | many | - | TRBV3-1/TRBV3-2 | CASRRGDTEAFF | TGTGCCAGCAGGAGGGGAGACACTGAAGCTTTCTTT
TRBJ2-7 | 12 | few | - | TRBV12-5 | CASGLDSYEQYF | TGTGCTAGTGGTTTGGACTCCTACGAGCAGTACTTC
TRBJ2-7 | 13 | once | - | TRBV9 | CASSPTPSYEQYF | TGTGCCAGCAGCCCGACCCCTTCCTACGAGCAGTACTTC
TRBJ1-2 | 14 | - | - | TRBV9 | CASSSQQGSYGYTF | TGTGCCAGCAGCTCCCAGCAGGGCTCCTATGGCTACACCTTC
TRBJ1-2 | 16 | few | TRBD1 | TRBV4-1 | CASSRGQGASNYGYTF | TGCGCCAGCAGCCGAGGACAGGGGGCAAGTAACTATGGCTACACCTTC
TRBJ2-7 | 13 | - | TRBD1 | TRBV29-1 | CSVRTGRGYEQYF | TGCAGCGTAAGGACAGGCAGGGGGTACGAGCAGTACTTC
TRBJ2-1 | 16 | - | TRBD2 | TRBV9 | CASSTSGGALGNEQFF | TGTGCCAGCAGCACAAGCGGGGGGGCTTTAGGCAATGAGCAGTTCTTC
TRBJ2-6 | 18 | - | TRBD2 | TRBV7-2 | CASRAVLAGGPGANVLTF | TGTGCCAGCAGAGCGGTACTAGCGGGGGGTCCTGGGGCCAACGTCCTGACTTTC
TRBJ1-6 | 12 | - | - | TRBV6-5 | CASSHKRQELHF | TGTGCCAGCAGCCACAAGAGACAGGAGCTCCACTTT
TRBJ2-7 | 17 | - | TRBD2 | TRBV20-1 | CSASSGLEAGGPYEQYF | TGCAGTGCTAGTTCGGGTTTGGAAGCGGGGGGCCCCTACGAGCAGTACTTC
TRBJ1-2 | 14 | - | - | TRBV4-3 | CASSQDRGDNGYTF | TGCGCCAGCAGCCAAGACAGGGGAGACAATGGCTACACCTTC
TRBJ2-1 | 14 | - | TRBD1 | TRBV5-1 | CASSWGTGGTEQFF | TGCGCCAGCAGCTGGGGGACAGGGGGCACTGAGCAGTTCTTC
TRBJ1-6 | 17 | - | - | TRBV7-2 | CASSLEQPGSYNSPLHF | TGTGCCAGCAGCTTAGAACAGCCTGGCTCCTATAATTCACCCCTCCACTTT
TRBJ1-5 | 13 | - | - | TRBV6-4 | CASSVTRGQPQHF | TGTGCCAGCAGTGTTACCAGGGGTCAGCCCCAGCATTTT
TRBJ2-7 | 16 | - | TRBD1 | TRBV6-5 | CASSSFGTALSYEQYF | TGTGCCAGCAGTTCTTTTGGGACAGCCCTCTCCTACGAGCAGTACTTC
TRBJ1-2 | 16 | - | - | TRBV19 | CASSTEGVRHPHGYTF | TGTGCCAGTAGTACTGAGGGCGTGAGACACCCGCATGGCTACACCTTC
TRBJ2-7 | 13 | - | - | TRBV11-2 | CASSSGSSYEQYF | TGTGCCAGCAGCTCGGGCTCTTCCTACGAGCAGTACTTC
TRBJ2-3 | 14 | - | - | TRBV10-1 | CASSGSRMGNTQYF | TGCGCCAGCAGTGGATCTAGGATGGGTAATACGCAGTATTTT
TRBJ2-2 | 14 | - | - | TRBV5-4 | CASSLSSNTGELFF | TGTGCCAGCAGCTTGTCCTCGAACACCGGGGAGCTGTTTTTT
TRBJ1-5 | 16 | - | - | TRBV19 | CASRSASAVSNQPQHF | TGTGCCAGTAGATCGGCATCGGCCGTTAGCAATCAGCCCCAGCATTTT
TRBJ2-3 | 14 | - | - | TRBV7-6 | CASSLFSSTDTQYF | TGTGCCAGCAGCTTATTCTCTAGCACAGATACGCAGTATTTT
TRBJ2-1 | 17 | few | TRBD2 | TRBV10-3 | CAISESLGRGGESEQFF | TGTGCCATCAGTGAGTCTCTAGGACGGGGGGGAGAATCTGAGCAGTTCTTC
TRBJ1-5 | 15 | once | TRBD1 | TRBV6-5 | CASTTAGQENQPQHF | TGTGCCAGCACGACGGCGGGACAGGAGAATCAGCCCCAGCATTTT
TRBJ1-2 | 14 | - | TRBD1 | TRBV6-1 | CASSEQTGSHGYTF | TGTGCCAGCAGTGAACAGACAGGGTCCCATGGCTACACCTTC
TRBJ1-5 | 16 | many | TRBD1 | TRBV6-1 | CASSEISGTGYQPQHF | TGTGCCAGCAGTGAAATCTCCGGGACAGGATATCAGCCCCAGCATTTT
TRBJ1-5 | 15 | - | - | TRBV7-2 | CASSLTPSSNQPQHF | TGTGCCAGCAGCTTAACGCCTTCTAGCAATCAGCCCCAGCATTTT
TRBJ2-7 | 16 | - | TRBD2 | TRBV10-1 | CASSESGLAGGYEQYF | TGCGCCAGCAGTGAGTCGGGACTAGCGGGGGGGTACGAGCAGTACTTC
TRBJ2-7 | 15 | - | - | TRBV28 | CASSLGGTVSYEQYF | TGTGCCAGCAGTTTAGGCGGGACGGTCTCCTACGAGCAGTACTTC
TRBJ2-1 | 17 | - | TRBD1 | TRBV5-3 | CARSVGEHRGLFLEQFF | TGTGCCAGAAGCGTAGGAGAGCACAGGGGGCTCTTTTTGGAGCAGTTCTTC
TRBJ1-5 | 15 | - | - | TRBV2 | CASSDRYNSNQPQHF | TGTGCCAGCAGTGATCGCTACAATAGCAATCAGCCCCAGCATTTT